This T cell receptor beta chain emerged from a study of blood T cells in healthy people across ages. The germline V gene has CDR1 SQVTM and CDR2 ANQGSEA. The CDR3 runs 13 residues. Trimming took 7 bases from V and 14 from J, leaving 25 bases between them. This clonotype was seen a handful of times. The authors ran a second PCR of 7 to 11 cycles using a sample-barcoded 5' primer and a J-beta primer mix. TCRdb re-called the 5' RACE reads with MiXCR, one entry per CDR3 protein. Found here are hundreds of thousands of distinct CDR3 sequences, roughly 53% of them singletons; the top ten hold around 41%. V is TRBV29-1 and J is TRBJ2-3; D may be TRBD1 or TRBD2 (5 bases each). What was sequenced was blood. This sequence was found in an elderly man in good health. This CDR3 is CSASRDPGGYAYF. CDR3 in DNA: TGCAGCGCTTCCCGGGACCCCGGTGGATACGCGTATTTT.